This note documents a single T cell receptor (beta chain) sequence. The germline gene is not matched at one end of the junction; a read error may be the cause. The source material, about 20-30 mg of unsorted bulk tissue, was used to co-extract RNA and DNA. This entry belongs to a study of tumor-infiltrating lymphocytes in primary liver carcinoma. Starting material of roughly 0.45 ug total RNA yielded TCR beta cDNA via a constant-region primer. Libraries of TCR beta came from three nested multiplex PCR rounds with slightly modified ARM-PCR. With TRBV1-TRBV30 forward primers and a C-beta reverse primer, the first two PCR rounds were run for roughly 10 cycles each. In TCRdb, the multiplex PCR reads were re-called with MiXCR into one record per CDR3 protein. The top ten hold approximately 18% of the sample, which has 110,000 or so distinct CDR3 sequences, roughly 80% seen once. Germline V lookup: CDR1 MNHEY, CDR2 SVGEGT. The CDR3 loop spans 16 amino acids.

What was sequenced was liver tumor tissue from sampling region 3. As for subset: tumor region T3, left-lateral pole. This receptor was obtained from a man aged 40-50 years with primary liver carcinoma and hepatitis B virus infection. The V gene is TRBV6-2 or TRBV6-3, the J gene TRBJ2-1; 7 positions agree with TRBD2. The CDR3 here is CASSYSGREINDEQFF. The CDR3 DNA reads TGTGCCAGTAGTTACTCGGGGAGGGAAATCAACGATGAGCAGTTCTTC.